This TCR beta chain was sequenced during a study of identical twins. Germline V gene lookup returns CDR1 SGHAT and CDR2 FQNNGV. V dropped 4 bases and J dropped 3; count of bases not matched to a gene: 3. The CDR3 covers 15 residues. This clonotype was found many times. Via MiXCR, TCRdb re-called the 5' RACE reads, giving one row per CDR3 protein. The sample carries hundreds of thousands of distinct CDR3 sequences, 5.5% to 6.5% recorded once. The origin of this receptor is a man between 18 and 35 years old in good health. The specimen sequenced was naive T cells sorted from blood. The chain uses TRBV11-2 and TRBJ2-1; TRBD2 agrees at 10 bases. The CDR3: CASSWTSGSYNEQFF. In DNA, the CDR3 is TGTGCCAGCAGCTGGACTAGCGGAAGCTACAATGAGCAGTTCTTC.